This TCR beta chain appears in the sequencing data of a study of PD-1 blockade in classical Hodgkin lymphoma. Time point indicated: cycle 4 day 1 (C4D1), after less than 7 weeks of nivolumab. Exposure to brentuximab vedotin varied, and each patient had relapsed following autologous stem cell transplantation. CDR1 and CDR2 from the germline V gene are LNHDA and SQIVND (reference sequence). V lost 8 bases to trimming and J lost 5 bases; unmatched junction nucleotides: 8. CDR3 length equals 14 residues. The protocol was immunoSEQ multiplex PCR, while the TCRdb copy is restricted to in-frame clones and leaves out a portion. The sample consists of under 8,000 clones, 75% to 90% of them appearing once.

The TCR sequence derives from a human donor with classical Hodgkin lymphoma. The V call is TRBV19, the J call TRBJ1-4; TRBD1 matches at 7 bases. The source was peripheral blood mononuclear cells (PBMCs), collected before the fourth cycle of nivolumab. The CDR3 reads CASRMDRRNEKLFF. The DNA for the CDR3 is TGTGCCAGTCGAATGGACAGGCGGAATGAAAAACTGTTTTTT. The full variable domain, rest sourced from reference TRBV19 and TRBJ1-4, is DGGITQSPKYLFRKEGQNVTLSCEQNLNHDAMYWYRQDPGQGLRLIYYSQIVNDFQKGDIAEGYSVSREKKESFPLTVTSAQKNPTAFYLCASRMDRRNEKLFFGSGTQLSVL.